This TCR beta chain was obtained from a study of blood T cell repertoires in COVID-19. As for the study in general: The United States, Italy and Spain supplied acute and convalescent COVID-19 samples.

Some clones are missing from TCRdb's copy, which holds only in-frame ones; the method was immunoSEQ multiplex PCR. The top ten hold roughly 2.7% of the sample, which has 53,000 or so clones, 86% seen once. Per the germline V gene, CDR1 is MNHNY and CDR2 is SVGAGI (reference sequence). V was trimmed by 0 bases and J by 6 bases, leaving 12 bases between them. This CDR3 region has 15 residues. Sequencing used peripheral blood. This receptor was identified in a man aged 80 or over with acute or convalescent COVID-19. The J gene is TRBJ1-5, the V gene TRBV6-6, with D unresolved. CDR3 nucleotide sequence: TGTGCCAGCAGTTACTCGTGGCAGGCAGGTCAGCCCCAGCATTTT. This codes for CASSYSWQAGQPQHF.